The 9 T cell receptor beta chains below were found in one sample sequenced in a study of CD8+CD57+ T cells in acquired aplastic anemia. TCR beta VDJ and CDR3 profiles were obtained from a genomic DNA template. TCRdb re-called the reads with MiXCR, one entry per CDR3 protein. The sample records a few hundred thousand distinct CDR3 sequences, over 25% being singletons. Flow cytometry had shown expanded CD8+CD57+ cells in the patients chosen for sequencing. Sequencing used sorted CD4+, CD8+, or CD8+CD57+ T cells (not recorded which) from PBMCs. These receptors were obtained from a human donor with aplastic anemia.

The V call is TRBV5-1, the J call TRBJ2-3; TRBD1 or TRBD2 may be the D gene (6 bases each). Germline-derived CDR1 and CDR2 are SGHRS and YFSETQ. This CDR3 is built from 15 residues. Trimming took 3 bases from V and 1 from J, leaving 12 bases between them. The CDR3 reads CASSWAGEGTDTQYF. The CDR3 coding sequence is TGCGCCAGCAGCTGGGCAGGGGAGGGCACAGATACGCAGTATTTT.

In this sample, this clonotype turned up once. One junction end disagrees with the germline gene, perhaps due to a read error. V and J are TRBV20-1 and TRBJ1-6; 8 positions match TRBD1. CDR1 is DFQATT and CDR2 is SNEGSKA in the germline V gene (reference sequence). The CDR3 contains 15 residues. In DNA form, the CDR3 reads TGCAGTGCTAGTACGCAGGGGGCCTATGATTCACCCCTCCACTTT. Protein product: CSASTQGAYDSPLHF.

This clonotype was found many times. V gene TRBV2 combines with J gene TRBJ1-5; D gene unclear. Germline CDR1 is SNHLY and CDR2 is FYNNEI. CDR3 length equals 12 residues. V lost 7 bases to trimming and J lost 5 bases, with 9 bases between them. The CDR3, as DNA: TGTGCCAGCAATTTACGGGATCAGCCCCAGCATTTT. It encodes CASNLRDQPQHF.

The chain carries TRBV20-1 and TRBJ2-1, with TRBD1 as a possible D gene (6 bases). The CDR3 covers 17 residues. Per germline, CDR1 DFQATT and CDR2 SNEGSKA (reference sequence). Trimming removed 0 bases at V and 2 bases at J, with 17 bases between. CDR3 DNA: TGCAGTGCTAGAGATTCGTTCCGACAGGCGACCTACAATGAGCAGTTCTTC. Protein: CSARDSFRQATYNEQFF.

The genes are TRBV10-3 and TRBJ2-3, with 10 bases aligning to TRBD2. Per germline, CDR1 ENHRY and CDR2 SYGVKD. The CDR3 is made up of 18 amino acids. V dropped 10 bases and J dropped 4; count of bases not matched to a gene: 20. The CDR3 region is CASSRPGLATQLPDTQYF. The DNA of the CDR3 is TGTGCCAGCAGCAGACCGGGACTAGCGACCCAGTTGCCAGATACGCAGTATTTT.

On this clonotype itself: Just one base apart from a much larger clone, this may be a read error. The chain couples TRBV9 to TRBJ1-1, with 9 bases aligning to TRBD1. The CDR3 runs 13 residues. Unmatched junction bases numbered 14, after V lost 7 bases and J lost 13 bases. Germline lookup yields CDR1 SGDLS and CDR2 YYNGEE. CDR3 bases: TGTGCCAGCGGCGAACAGGGGGCTGGATTGGGTTTCTTT. This encodes CASGEQGAGLGFF.

The rearrangement links TRBV30 to TRBJ1-4; tentative D call: TRBD1 (5 bases). The CDR3 runs to 14 residues. Trimming took 4 bases from V and 8 from J, leaving 17 bases between them. Germline values: CDR1 GTSNPN, CDR2 SVGIG (reference sequence). For the CDR3, the DNA is TGTGCCTGGATCGGTCAGGGTTCTGAGGAAAAACTGTTTTTT. It specifies CAWIGQGSEEKLFF.

This clonotype was recorded a few times. A much larger clone lies a single base off, so this may be a read error. The chain has TRBV7-3 and TRBJ1-3; D uncertain. CDR1 and CDR2 (germline): SGHTA, FQGTGA. This CDR3 has 13 residues. DNA for the CDR3: TGTGCCAGCAGCTCTGCACTTGGAAGCACCATATATTTT. This translates into CASSSALGSTIYF.

Many counts were recorded for this clonotype. The chain recombines TRBV24-1 with TRBJ2-2, with D possibly matching TRBD2 (6 bases). Trimming pared 0 bases from V and 3 bases from J, leaving 10 bases between. The CDR3 sequence is 16 residues long. Germline CDR1 is KGHDR and CDR2 is SFDVKD. For the CDR3, the DNA is TGTGCCACCAGTGATTTGGGGGGGAGTGACACCGGGGAGCTGTTTTTT. This translates into CATSDLGGSDTGELFF.